These 17 T cell receptor beta chains came from one sample sequenced in a study of T-cell memory formation after mild COVID-19 (dated by TCRdb to 2020 to 2023). Library generation was performed with 5' RACE. Reads for this sample came from an Illumina NovaSeq 6000. TCRdb reworked the public reads: Q25 trimming with fastp, MiXCR clone assembly, productive beta chains retained. One record per CDR3 amino acid sequence lists the most common genes and DNA. The sample table shows 100,000 to 150,000 distinct CDR3 sequences, and about 6.5% are seen once. 2% to 2.5% of the sample lies in the top ten. The material sequenced was PBMCs or a T cell subset sorted from them (not recorded which). These receptors were taken from an adult woman who had mild COVID-19 (a few samples of this study predate the infection). The sample titles of this study are shuffled in the database, so cell type and time point are left out; the donor was told from shared clones.

This clonotype was seen a handful of times. CDR3 in DNA: TGTGCCTGGACAGAGGGCAATCAGCCCCAGCATTTT. This codes for CAWTEGNQPQHF. The rearrangement uses TRBV30 and TRBJ1-5; D is unresolved. The CDR3 sequence is 12 residues long. The ends were cut back, 4 bases at V and 2 bases at J, with 6 bases in the middle. Germline V gene sequence: CDR1 GTSNPN, CDR2 SVGIG (reference sequence).

This clonotype was recorded at least ten times. The chain recombines TRBV15 with TRBJ2-5; D unresolved. V shed 0 bases and J shed 2 bases, with 10 bases lying between them. The CDR3 is 15 residues long. CDR1 and CDR2 from the germline V gene are LNHNV and YYDKDF (reference sequence). In DNA, the CDR3 is TGTGCCACCAGCAGAGATCATTTGGCACAAGAGACCCAGTACTTC. Residues: CATSRDHLAQETQYF.

This clonotype was detected a few times. V usage is TRBV12-3 or TRBV12-4 and J usage is TRBJ1-1, with a tentative D call TRBD1 (5 bases). The CDR3 has 15 amino acids. V was shortened by 3 bases and J by 0 bases, with 11 bases between the two germline ends. CDR3 loop: CASSFWGPVNTEAFF. Written as DNA, the CDR3 is TGTGCCAGCAGTTTTTGGGGCCCCGTGAACACTGAAGCTTTCTTT.

This clonotype was detected many times. V usage is TRBV4-2 and J usage is TRBJ1-4, with D possibly matching TRBD1 (5 bases). V was shortened by 0 bases and J by 5 bases, with 13 bases between the two germline ends. CDR3 length: 16 amino acids. In germline, CDR1 is LGHNA, CDR2 YNFKEQ. The CDR3: CASSQEQAAANEKLFF. The CDR3 bases are TGTGCCAGCAGCCAAGAACAGGCAGCCGCGAATGAAAAACTGTTTTTT.

This clonotype was seen ten or more times. This chain joins TRBV5-1 and TRBJ2-5; TRBD1 matches 7 bases. This CDR3 spans 14 amino acids. Germline-derived CDR1 and CDR2 are SGHRS and YFSETQ. The junction had 4 bases not matched to a gene; V was cut back by 0 bases and J by 5 bases. The chain's CDR3 is CASSLEGGAETQYF. The CDR3 DNA is TGCGCCAGCAGCTTGGAAGGGGGCGCGGAGACCCAGTACTTC.

About this clonotype itself: One base away lies a much larger clone, so this may be a sequencing read error. This sequence joins TRBV4-2 and TRBJ1-2; D not resolved. The CDR3 is 14 residues long. Trimming shortened V by 1 base and J by 3 bases, and 9 bases separated the two germline ends. The germline CDR1 and CDR2 sequences are LGHNA and YNFKEQ. This CDR3 reads CASSQAGSDYGYTF. CDR3 DNA: TGTGCCAGCAGCCAAGCCGGGTCCGACTATGGCTACACCTTC.

The table lists this clonotype with a few counts. The gene calls are TRBV7-9 and TRBJ1-1, with D hard to call. CDR3 size: 14 residues. Germline V gives CDR1 SEHNR, CDR2 FQNEAQ (reference sequence). The V and J ends lost 1 base and 4 bases respectively, with 10 bases between them. CDR3 region: CASSLVGVSTEAFF. CDR3 nucleotides: TGTGCCAGCAGCTTAGTCGGGGTCAGCACTGAAGCTTTCTTT.

This clonotype was recorded at least ten times. This sequence joins TRBV20-1 and TRBJ2-1; TRBD2 agrees at 8 bases. Germline trimming cut 5 bases from V and 3 bases from J; bases unmatched to any gene: 6. The CDR3 is 14 amino acids. Germline values: CDR1 DFQATT, CDR2 SNEGSKA (reference sequence). The CDR3 bases are TGCAGTGCTGGACTAGCCGGCTTCTACAATGAGCAGTTCTTC. This codes for CSAGLAGFYNEQFF.

The J gene is TRBJ2-1, the V gene TRBV12-3 or TRBV12-4; D may match TRBD1 or TRBD2 (5 bases each). This CDR3 spans 14 amino acids. V lost 6 bases and J 5 bases, leaving 14 bases between the germline ends. The CDR3 coding sequence is TGTGCCAGCAGCCGAACCGGGGACCACAATGAGCAGTTCTTC. It codes for CASSRTGDHNEQFF.

The chain links TRBV11-2 to TRBJ2-1, with D uncertain. The CDR3 is 17 amino acids. The germline V and J ends were trimmed by 5 bases and 0 bases, with 17 bases remaining between them. CDR1 is SGHAT and CDR2 is FQNNGV in the germline V gene. CDR3 region: CASSPRALRFSYNEQFF. The CDR3, as DNA: TGTGCCAGCAGCCCACGGGCCTTACGTTTCTCCTACAATGAGCAGTTCTTC.

This clonotype has ten or more counts. V gene TRBV20-1 combines with J gene TRBJ2-7; tentatively, D is TRBD1 (5 bases). CDR3 length: 14 amino acids. From germline, CDR1 is DFQATT and CDR2 SNEGSKA (reference sequence). Trimming shortened V by 3 bases and J by 0 bases, and 12 bases separated the two germline ends. The CDR3 DNA reads as TGCAGTGCTAGTAAGGGGCCCCGCTCCTACGAGCAGTACTTC. It specifies CSASKGPRSYEQYF.

The rearrangement joins TRBV12-3 or TRBV12-4 to TRBJ1-5, with D uncertain. The CDR3 is 19 residues long. V lost 1 base, J lost 11 bases, and 30 bases lay in between. The CDR3 here is CASSLGGGKRDQPSGAQHF. In DNA form, the CDR3 reads TGTGCCAGCAGTTTAGGTGGAGGCAAAAGGGATCAGCCCTCCGGGGCCCAGCATTTT.

The sample holds many counts of this clonotype. The chain is built from TRBV19 and TRBJ2-1, with 9 bases fitting TRBD1. CDR1 and CDR2 from the germline V gene are LNHDA and SQIVND (reference sequence). The CDR3 contains 16 residues. V was clipped by 7 bases and J by 6 bases; unmatched bases: 13. The CDR3 coding sequence is TGTGCCAGTACCCCCCTCTTCGGGACAGGGATCAATGAGCAGTTCTTC. Protein: CASTPLFGTGINEQFF.

The chain carries TRBV5-1 and TRBJ1-3, with D tentatively TRBD1 (6 bases). Germline V gene data show CDR1 as SGHRS and CDR2 as YFSETQ. Trimming cost V 4 bases and J 0 bases, with 14 bases left between them. The CDR3 is 16 amino acids. The DNA for the CDR3 is TGCGCCAGCAGCCCAGGGACATCGCTCTCTGGAAACACCATATATTTT. Translation gives CASSPGTSLSGNTIYF. Drawing the rest from reference TRBV5-1 and TRBJ1-3, the complete variable domain is KAGVTQTPRYLIKTRGQQVTLSCSPISGHRSVSWYQQTPGQGLQFLFEYFSETQRNKGNFPGRFSGRQFSNSRSEMNVSTLELGDSALYLCASSPGTSLSGNTIYFGEGSWLTVV.

This clonotype appeared a few times. The gene calls are TRBV7-2 and TRBJ2-7, with D uncertain. Germline V CDR1 and CDR2: SGHTA, FQGNSA. The CDR3 extends over 15 amino acids. The V end was cut by 5 bases, the J end by 3 bases, with 17 bases between. In DNA, the CDR3 is TGTGCCAGCAGCGACCTCCCGAAGGGCCGCTACGAGCAGTACTTC. Protein product: CASSDLPKGRYEQYF.

The V call is TRBV3-1, the J call TRBJ1-1, with D unclear. CDR3 length equals 15 residues. The V gene lost 1 base and the J gene lost 2 bases, with 11 bases spanning the gap. Germline CDR1 is LGHDT and CDR2 is YNNKEL (reference sequence). The CDR3 bases are TGTGCCAGCAGCCAAGGGTTAACGGGCAACACTGAAGCTTTCTTT. Translating gives CASSQGLTGNTEAFF.

The chain has TRBV27 and TRBJ2-1, with unresolved D. V was trimmed by 4 bases and J by 0 bases, leaving 10 bases between them. The CDR3 spans 15 residues. Germline lookup yields CDR1 MNHEY and CDR2 SMNVEV (reference sequence). The CDR3 nucleotides are TGTGCCAGCAGTTCAGACCAAGGCTCCTACAATGAGCAGTTCTTC. It codes for CASSSDQGSYNEQFF.